Below, 13 T cell receptor beta chains from the same sample are listed, as sequenced in a study of cytomegalovirus exposure and HLA in healthy donors. The protocol was immunoSEQ multiplex PCR, while the TCRdb copy is restricted to in-frame clones and leaves out a portion. The repertoire holds more than 70,000 clones, with about 95% as singletons. The specimen sequenced was PBMCs. All receptors come from a woman aged 18-29 years in good health and CMV-seronegative.

The chain has TRBV10-1 and TRBJ2-5; 7 nucleotides line up with TRBD1. The V segment lost 2 bases and the J segment 1 base; nucleotides outside the gene matches: 1. The CDR3 loop spans 14 amino acids. Germline CDR1 reads WNHNN; CDR2 reads SYGVQD (reference sequence). CDR3 nucleotide sequence: TGCGCCAGCAGTGAGACAGGGGCCCAAGAGACCCAGTACTTC. Translating it yields CASSETGAQETQYF.

The chain carries TRBV11-3 and TRBJ2-1; D may be TRBD2 (5 bases). The CDR3 spans 14 residues. Per the germline V gene, CDR1 is SGHNT and CDR2 is YENEEA. The V and J ends lost 1 base and 4 bases respectively, with 8 bases between them. In nucleotides, the CDR3 is TGTGCCAGCAGCTTAGGAGCGGAATACAATGAGCAGTTCTTC. Translated, it gives CASSLGAEYNEQFF.

The V call is TRBV27, the J call TRBJ2-3, with D unclear. The CDR3 has 16 residues. The ends were cut back, 0 bases at V and 1 base at J, with 11 bases in the middle. Germline-derived CDR1 and CDR2 are MNHEY and SMNVEV (reference sequence). In DNA form, the CDR3 reads TGTGCCAGCAGTTTATCGCAAGCTTCTGGCACAGATACGCAGTATTTT. Residues: CASSLSQASGTDTQYF.

V usage is TRBV30 and J usage is TRBJ2-1, with 7 bases lining up with TRBD2. Per the germline V gene, CDR1 is GTSNPN and CDR2 is SVGIG (reference sequence). The CDR3 is 10 residues long. The CDR3 loop is CGGGDNEQFF. The CDR3 nucleotides are TGTGGGGGAGGGGACAATGAGCAGTTCTTC.

The V call is TRBV15, the J call TRBJ2-7; 9 bases are a match to TRBD2. This CDR3 has 16 amino acids. The V and J ends lost 5 bases and 4 bases, in that order; junction bases with no gene match: 12. Germline V gene lookup returns CDR1 LNHNV and CDR2 YYDKDF (reference sequence). Written as DNA, the CDR3 is TGTGCCACCAGCCAGCCGGGGAGCGGGAGGCGATACGAGCAGTACTTC. This gives the protein CATSQPGSGRRYEQYF.

This clone has only one observation. V gene TRBV9 combines with J gene TRBJ2-5; TRBD2 matches at 9 bases. Unmatched junction bases numbered 7, after V lost 2 bases and J lost 2 bases. CDR1 and CDR2 (germline): SGDLS, YYNGEE. CDR3 length equals 16 residues. This CDR3 is CASSVSGGTSQETQYF. Here the CDR3 DNA reads TGTGCCAGCAGCGTCAGCGGGGGGACCTCTCAAGAGACCCAGTACTTC.

This chain uses TRBV7-2 with TRBJ1-2; the D gene is possibly TRBD1 (5 bases). V was clipped by 5 bases and J by 5 bases, with 15 bases between them. CDR1 and CDR2 (germline): SGHTA, FQGNSA. The CDR3 sequence is 14 residues long. In DNA form, the CDR3 reads TGTGCCAGCAGCCCCCTGGGGACTGCATATGGCTACACCTTC. Its translation: CASSPLGTAYGYTF. Full variable domain (outside the CDR3, taken from reference TRBV7-2 and TRBJ1-2): GAGVSQSPSNKVTEKGKDVELRCDPISGHTALYWYRQSLGQGLEFLIYFQGNSAPDKSGLPSDRFSAERTGGSVSTLTIQRTQQEDSAVYLCASSPLGTAYGYTFGSGTRLTVV.

The chain has TRBV7-2 and TRBJ2-3; the D is unclear. Trimming cost V 5 bases and J 4 bases, with 4 bases left between them. Germline V gene sequence: CDR1 SGHTA, CDR2 FQGNSA. The CDR3 sequence is 11 residues long. CDR3: CASSISDTQYF. The CDR3 DNA sequence: TGTGCCAGCAGCATATCAGATACGCAGTATTTT.

The gene calls are TRBV2 and TRBJ1-1; TRBD1 agrees at 8 bases. CDR1 and CDR2 (germline): SNHLY, FYNNEI. With V trimmed by 6 bases and J by 11 bases, 11 bases remained unmatched. The CDR3 consists of 13 residues. CDR3 nucleotide sequence: TGTGCCAGCAGGAGGGTCTCAGGGGGCTTTGCTTTCTTT. Translated, it gives CASRRVSGGFAFF.

V and J are TRBV4-1 and TRBJ2-7, with D uncertain. This CDR3 comprises 12 residues. Germline CDR1 is MGHRA and CDR2 is YSYEKL. Trimming took 0 bases from V and 3 from J, leaving 3 bases between them. The CDR3 nucleotides are TGCGCCAGCAGCCAAGATAACTACGAGCAGTACTTC. This sequence encodes CASSQDNYEQYF.

This clone appeared a single time. As DNA, the CDR3 is TGTGCCAGTAGTACCCGGGACAGGGGGCCCACTGAAGCTTTCTTT. Translating gives CASSTRDRGPTEAFF. The chain joins TRBV19 to TRBJ1-1; 12 bases fit TRBD1. The CDR3 consists of 15 residues. V trimming: 4 bases; J trimming: 4 bases; junction bases outside the gene matches: 4. Germline CDR1 is LNHDA and CDR2 is SQIVND (reference sequence).

The chain recombines TRBV11-3 with TRBJ2-1, with TRBD2 matching over 10 bases. This CDR3 is built from 15 residues. The junction had 5 bases not matched to a gene; V was cut back by 5 bases and J by 4 bases. Germline V lookup: CDR1 SGHNT, CDR2 YENEEA. In DNA form, the CDR3 reads TGTGCCAGCAGCCCCCGACTAGCGGGTTACAATGAGCAGTTCTTC. It encodes CASSPRLAGYNEQFF.

The chain uses TRBV7-6 and TRBJ2-3; 7 bases agree with TRBD1. Per germline, CDR1 SGHVS and CDR2 FNYEAQ. This CDR3 contains 16 residues. V lost 4 bases to trimming and J lost 2 bases; unmatched junction nucleotides: 9. The CDR3 bases are TGTGCCAGCAGCTCGCGGACAGGAAGATCCACAGATACGCAGTATTTT. Protein sequence: CASSSRTGRSTDTQYF.